This entry is about one TCR beta chain. Its antigen is not identified. This entry belongs to a study of T cells expressing NK-cell markers. About the research overall: HCMV seropositivity marked most of the eight sequenced donors; one was seronegative. Study conclusions and caveats: Whether expanded NKG2C+ T cell clones were HCMV-specific remained unclear.

As the method of synthesis, 5'RACE template switching with UMIs yielded TCR beta cDNA. No DNA is given; TCRdb re-called the 5' RACE reads and lists each CDR3 protein once. The sample holds about 150,000 distinct CDR3 sequences. CDR3 length: 12 amino acids. The rearrangement uses TRBV12-3 or TRBV12-4 and TRBJ2-1; TCRdb lists TRBD1, though no DNA is available to test this call. The specimen was blood T cells: a sorted CD56 or NKG2C T cell subset, CD4+ or CD8+ T cells, or bulk PBMC T cells (not recorded which). The TCR comes from a woman aged 45-65 years in good health. This CDR3 is CASSFQGNEQFF.